In this sample, the clone carrying this T cell receptor (beta chain) turned up once. As yet, its antigen is unknown. The sample originates from a study of blood T cells in healthy people across ages. Study-wide points: Diversity of TCR beta per million T cells declined in a roughly linear way with age.

V was cut by 7 bases and J by 0 bases, with 13 bases left in between. The CDR3 extends over 15 amino acids. For the second PCR, which ran for about 6 to 12 cycles, a sample-barcoded 5' primer and a J-beta primer mix were used. Every sample gave at least 2.5 million paired-end reads containing CDR3. TCRdb reprocessed the 5' RACE reads with MiXCR, giving one entry per CDR3 protein. The sample includes roughly 1.5 million distinct CDR3 sequences, roughly 43% of them seen just once. Isolation of PBMCs gave at least 7 million cells per sample. A minimum of 5 micrograms of total RNA was extracted per sample.

The source material was blood. This clonotype was obtained from a woman between 18 and 29 years old in good health. This chain links TRBV12-3 or TRBV12-4 with TRBJ1-5; possible D gene TRBD1, 6 bases. For the CDR3, the DNA is TGTGCCAGCACCATAGGGGGGTATAGCAATCAGCCCCAGCATTTT. Its protein product is CASTIGGYSNQPQHF.